This T cell receptor beta chain emerged from a study of cytomegalovirus exposure and HLA in healthy donors. Findings and limits, study-wide: TCR beta V- and J-gene trimming, according to a later analysis, was linked to a missense DCLRE1C variant. Analyses of presence and absence presupposed an approximately uniform sequencing depth across donors.

Between the trimmed V and J ends, which lost 7 bases and 3 bases, there was a span of 15 bases. Germline CDR1 is MDHEN and CDR2 is SYDVKM. There are 15 residues in the CDR3. About this clone: Antigen specificity is unknown.

PCR primers comprised 60 Vbeta and 13 Jbeta primers. Sequencing was performed with immunoSEQ multiplex PCR; in TCRdb, only in-frame clones are kept and a portion is missing. This table has about 130,000 clones, around 72% appearing once. This chain connects TRBV28 to TRBJ2-2; perhaps TRBD2 as D (5 bases). The sequenced sample consisted of PBMCs. This clonotype was sampled from a middle-aged woman in good health and CMV-seronegative. The CDR3 loop reads CASKSGIPDTGELFF. In DNA, the CDR3 is TGTGCCAGCAAGAGCGGAATTCCGGACACCGGGGAGCTGTTTTTT.